Below, one T cell receptor (beta chain) is given with its context. Its antigen is currently unknown. The sample comes from a study of cytomegalovirus exposure and HLA in healthy donors. CDR3 length: 14 residues. With V trimmed by 4 bases and J by 10 bases, 12 bases remained unmatched. Per the germline V gene, CDR1 is GTSNPN and CDR2 is SVGIG (reference sequence). Study-level findings and limits: Certain indistinguishable V segments, among them TRBV6-2 and TRBV6-3, were excluded. A later analysis linked 15,000 to 20,000 TCR beta sequences to HLA alleles at 0.05 false discovery rate.

Donors sampled were nominally healthy, though unrecorded immune exposures were likely. The PCR ran on 60 Vbeta and 13 Jbeta primers. Clones were sequenced by immunoSEQ multiplex PCR, and TCRdb holds only the in-frame ones, with some missing. The data contain approximately 80,000 clones, around 70% of them singletons. Source material: PBMCs. The receptor was isolated from a woman between 40 and 55 years old in good health and CMV-seropositive. The V call is TRBV30, the J call TRBJ2-1; 8 bases match TRBD2. The CDR3 here is CAWTMLTSVGEQFF. The CDR3 DNA reads TGTGCCTGGACCATGCTGACTAGCGTGGGGGAGCAGTTCTTC. The whole variable domain, remainder taken from reference TRBV30 and TRBJ2-1, is SQTIHQWPATLVQPVGSPLSLECTVEGTSNPNLYWYRQAAGRGLQLLFYSVGIGQISSEVPQNLSASRPQDRQFILSSKKLLLSDSGFYLCAWTMLTSVGEQFFGPGTRLTVL.